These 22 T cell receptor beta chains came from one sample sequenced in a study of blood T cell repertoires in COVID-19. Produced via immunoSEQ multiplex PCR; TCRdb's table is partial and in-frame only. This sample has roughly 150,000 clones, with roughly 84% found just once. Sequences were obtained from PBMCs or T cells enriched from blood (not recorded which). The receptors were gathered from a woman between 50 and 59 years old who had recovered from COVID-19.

In DNA, the CDR3 is TGCGCCAGCAGCCAAGGGGCCACCATACGGGAAAAACTGTTTTTT. As protein: CASSQGATIREKLFF. The chain employs TRBV4-3 and TRBJ1-4, with D unresolved. CDR1 and CDR2 from the germline V gene are LGHNA and YSLEER. Trimming stripped 1 base from V and 8 bases from J, with 14 bases between. The CDR3 loop spans 15 amino acids.

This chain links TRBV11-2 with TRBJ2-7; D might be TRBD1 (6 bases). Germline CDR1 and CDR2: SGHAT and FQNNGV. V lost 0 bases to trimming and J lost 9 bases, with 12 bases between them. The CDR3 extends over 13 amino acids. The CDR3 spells CASSLETGRRQYF. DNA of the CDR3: TGTGCCAGCAGCTTAGAAACAGGGCGGAGGCAGTACTTC.

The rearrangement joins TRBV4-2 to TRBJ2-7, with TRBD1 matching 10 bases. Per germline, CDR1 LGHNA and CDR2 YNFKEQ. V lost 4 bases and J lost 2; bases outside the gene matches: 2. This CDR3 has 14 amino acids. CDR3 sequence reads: CASSPGTGAYEQYF. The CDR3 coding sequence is TGTGCCAGCAGCCCAGGGACAGGGGCCTACGAGCAGTACTTC.

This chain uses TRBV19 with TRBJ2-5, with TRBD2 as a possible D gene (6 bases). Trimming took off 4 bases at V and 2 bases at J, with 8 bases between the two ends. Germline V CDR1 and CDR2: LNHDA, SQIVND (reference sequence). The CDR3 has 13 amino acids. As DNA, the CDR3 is TGTGCCAGTAGTAAGGGACTTCAAGAGACCCAGTACTTC. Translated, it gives CASSKGLQETQYF.

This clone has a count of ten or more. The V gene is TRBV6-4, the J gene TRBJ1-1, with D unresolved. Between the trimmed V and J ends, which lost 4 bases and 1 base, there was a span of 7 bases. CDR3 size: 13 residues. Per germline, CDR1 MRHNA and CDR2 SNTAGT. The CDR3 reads CASSVQSNTEAFF. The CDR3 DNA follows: TGTGCCAGCAGTGTCCAGTCGAACACTGAAGCTTTCTTT.

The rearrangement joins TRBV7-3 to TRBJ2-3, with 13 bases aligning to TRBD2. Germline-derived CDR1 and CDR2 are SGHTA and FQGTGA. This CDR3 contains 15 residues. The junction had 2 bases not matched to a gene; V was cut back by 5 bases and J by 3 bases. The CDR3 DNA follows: TGTGCCAGCAGCCAGGGACTAGCGGGGACAGATACGCAGTATTTT. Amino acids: CASSQGLAGTDTQYF.

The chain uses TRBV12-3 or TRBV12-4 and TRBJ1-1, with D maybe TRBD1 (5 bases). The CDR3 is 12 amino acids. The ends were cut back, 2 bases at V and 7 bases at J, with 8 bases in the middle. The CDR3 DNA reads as TGTGCCAGCAGTTTACCGGGGGGTGAAGCTTTCTTT. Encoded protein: CASSLPGGEAFF.

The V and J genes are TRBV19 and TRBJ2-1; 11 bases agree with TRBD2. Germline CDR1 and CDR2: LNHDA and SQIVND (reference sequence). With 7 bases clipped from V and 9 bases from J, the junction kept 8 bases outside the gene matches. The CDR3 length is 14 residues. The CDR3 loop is CASTSGGTYGEQFF. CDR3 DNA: TGTGCCAGTACTAGCGGGGGGACCTACGGTGAGCAGTTCTTC.

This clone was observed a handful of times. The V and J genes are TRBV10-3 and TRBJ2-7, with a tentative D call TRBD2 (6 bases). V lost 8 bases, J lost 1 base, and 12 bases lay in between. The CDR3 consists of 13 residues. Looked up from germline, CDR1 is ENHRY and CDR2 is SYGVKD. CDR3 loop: CAIGGTKSYEQYF. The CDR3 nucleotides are TGTGCCATCGGAGGGACCAAATCCTACGAGCAGTACTTC.

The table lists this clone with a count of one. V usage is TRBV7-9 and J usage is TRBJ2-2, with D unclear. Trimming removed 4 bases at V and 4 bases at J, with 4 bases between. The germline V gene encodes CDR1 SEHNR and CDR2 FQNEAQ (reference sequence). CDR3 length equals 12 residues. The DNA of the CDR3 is TGTGCCAGCAGCTATAGCACCGGGGAGCTGTTTTTT. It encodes CASSYSTGELFF.

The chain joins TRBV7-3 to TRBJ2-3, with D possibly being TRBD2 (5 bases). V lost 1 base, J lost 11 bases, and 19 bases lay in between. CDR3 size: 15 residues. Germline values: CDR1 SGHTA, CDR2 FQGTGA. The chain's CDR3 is CASSLNDGGLSRQYF. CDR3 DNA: TGTGCCAGCAGCTTAAATGATGGTGGACTGTCTAGGCAGTATTTT.

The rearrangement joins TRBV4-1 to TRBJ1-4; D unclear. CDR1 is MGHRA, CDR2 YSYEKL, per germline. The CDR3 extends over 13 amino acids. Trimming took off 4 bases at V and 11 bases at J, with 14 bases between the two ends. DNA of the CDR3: TGCGCCAGCAGCCGCCTAATAAAATCTAAACTGTTTTTT. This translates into CASSRLIKSKLFF.

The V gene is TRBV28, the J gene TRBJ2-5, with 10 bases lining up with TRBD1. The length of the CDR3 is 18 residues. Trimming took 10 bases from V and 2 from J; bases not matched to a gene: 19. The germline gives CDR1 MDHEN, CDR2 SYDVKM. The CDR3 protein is CATEGTGASIMRQETQYF. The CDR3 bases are TGTGCCACCGAAGGGACAGGGGCGTCTATCATGAGACAAGAGACCCAGTACTTC.

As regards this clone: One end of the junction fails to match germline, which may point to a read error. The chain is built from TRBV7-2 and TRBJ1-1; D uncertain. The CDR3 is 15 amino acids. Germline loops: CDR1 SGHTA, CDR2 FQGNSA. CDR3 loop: CASSLFEGSNAEAFF. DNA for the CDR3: TGTGCCAGCAGCTTATTCGAGGGATCGAACGCTGAAGCTTTCTTT.

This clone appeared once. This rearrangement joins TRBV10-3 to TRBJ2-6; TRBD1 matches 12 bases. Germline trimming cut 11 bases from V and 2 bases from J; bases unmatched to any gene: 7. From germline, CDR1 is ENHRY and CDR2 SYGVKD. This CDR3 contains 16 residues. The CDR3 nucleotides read TGTGCCGCGAGCGGGACAGGGGGCGCTGGGGCCAACGTCCTGACTTTC. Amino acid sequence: CAASGTGGAGANVLTF.

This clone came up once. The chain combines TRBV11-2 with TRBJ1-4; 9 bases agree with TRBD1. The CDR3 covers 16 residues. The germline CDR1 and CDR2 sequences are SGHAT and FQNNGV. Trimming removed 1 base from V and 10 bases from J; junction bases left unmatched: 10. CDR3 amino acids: CASSLALYGQGRKLFF. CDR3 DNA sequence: TGTGCCAGCAGCTTAGCGCTCTACGGACAGGGGCGAAAACTGTTTTTT.

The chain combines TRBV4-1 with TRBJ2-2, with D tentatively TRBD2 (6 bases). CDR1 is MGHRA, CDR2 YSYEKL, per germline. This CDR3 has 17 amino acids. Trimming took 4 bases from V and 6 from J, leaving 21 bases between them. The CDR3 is CASSLEGRGSLSGELFF. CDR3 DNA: TGCGCCAGCAGCCTCGAGGGACGGGGGAGTTTATCCGGGGAGCTGTTTTTT.

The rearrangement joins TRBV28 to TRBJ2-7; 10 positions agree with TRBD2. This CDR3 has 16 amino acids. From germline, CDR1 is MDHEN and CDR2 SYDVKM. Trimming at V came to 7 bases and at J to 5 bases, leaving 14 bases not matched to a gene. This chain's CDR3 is CASTELAGVKDHEQYF. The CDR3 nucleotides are TGTGCCAGCACAGAGCTAGCGGGAGTAAAAGATCACGAGCAGTACTTC.

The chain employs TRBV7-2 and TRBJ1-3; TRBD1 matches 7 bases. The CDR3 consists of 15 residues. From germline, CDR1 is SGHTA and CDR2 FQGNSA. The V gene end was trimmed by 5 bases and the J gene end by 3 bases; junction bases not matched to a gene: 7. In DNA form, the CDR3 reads TGTGCCAGCAGCCCAGGGGGACGAAGTGGAAACACCATATATTTT. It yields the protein CASSPGGRSGNTIYF. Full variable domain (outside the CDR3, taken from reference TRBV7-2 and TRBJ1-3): GAGVSQSPSNKVTEKGKDVELRCDPISGHTALYWYRQSLGQGLEFLIYFQGNSAPDKSGLPSDRFSAERTGGSVSTLTIQRTQQEDSAVYLCASSPGGRSGNTIYFGEGSWLTVV.

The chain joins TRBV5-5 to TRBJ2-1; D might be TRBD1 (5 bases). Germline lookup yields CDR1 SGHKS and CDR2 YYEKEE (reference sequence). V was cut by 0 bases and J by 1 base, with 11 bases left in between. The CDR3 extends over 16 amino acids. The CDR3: CASSLGQGNSYNEQFF. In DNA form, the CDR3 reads TGTGCCAGCAGCTTGGGGCAGGGAAATTCCTACAATGAGCAGTTCTTC.

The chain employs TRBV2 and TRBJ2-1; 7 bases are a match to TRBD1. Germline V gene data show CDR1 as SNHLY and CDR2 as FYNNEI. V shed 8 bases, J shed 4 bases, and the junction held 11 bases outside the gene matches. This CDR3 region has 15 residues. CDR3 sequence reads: CASSRQGKTYNEQFF. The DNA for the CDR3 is TGTGCCAGCTCGAGACAGGGAAAAACTTACAATGAGCAGTTCTTC.

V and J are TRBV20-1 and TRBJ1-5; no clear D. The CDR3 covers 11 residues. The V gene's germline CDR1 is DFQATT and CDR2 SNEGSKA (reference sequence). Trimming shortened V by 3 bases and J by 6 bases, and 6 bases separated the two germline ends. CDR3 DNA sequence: TGCAGTGCTAGTTCTTTTCAGCCCCAGCATTTT. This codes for CSASSFQPQHF.